Listed below are T cell receptor beta chains from one sample, sequenced in a study of blood T cell repertoires in COVID-19. Here immunoSEQ multiplex PCR was the method, and the copy in TCRdb shows in-frame clones only, minus some. The sample has about 210,000 clones, about nine tenths seen once. Sequenced sample: PBMCs or T cells enriched from blood (not recorded which). These TCRs come from a man aged 18 to 30 with acute COVID-19. CDR3s include the opening cysteine and the closing phenylalanine or tryptophan. D genes are given only for firm matches. The size of a clone is reported for some rows only, either as once, few or many, or as a class for expanded clones.

size: -
J: TRBJ2-5
D: -
V: TRBV5-1
CDR3: CASSAGGLAKQETQYF
DNA: TGCGCCAGCAGCGCGGGCGGATTAGCGAAACAAGAGACCCAGTACTTC

size: -
J: TRBJ2-1
D: -
V: TRBV28
CDR3: CASSLQGNEQFF
DNA: TGTGCCAGCAGTTTACAGGGTAATGAGCAGTTCTTC

size: -
J: TRBJ2-7
D: -
V: TRBV6-5
CDR3: CASTSATDYEQYF
DNA: TGTGCCAGCACCTCCGCGACAGACTACGAGCAGTACTTC

size: -
J: TRBJ2-1
D: -
V: TRBV11-2
CDR3: CASSQMVGLAGYNEQFF
DNA: TGTGCCAGCAGCCAGATGGTTGGGCTAGCTGGGTACAATGAGCAGTTCTTC

size: -
J: TRBJ1-2
D: TRBD1
V: TRBV6-5
CDR3: CASSRRTGTYGYTF
DNA: TGTGCCAGCAGTCGCCGGACAGGAACATATGGCTACACCTTC

size: -
J: TRBJ1-1
D: TRBD1
V: TRBV5-1
CDR3: CASSKTGGNTEAFF
DNA: TGCGCCAGCAGCAAGACAGGGGGGAACACTGAAGCTTTCTTT

size: -
J: TRBJ2-1
D: TRBD2
V: TRBV7-8
CDR3: CASSPTGTRGIDEQFF
DNA: TGTGCCAGCAGCCCTACCGGGACTAGGGGGATTGATGAGCAGTTCTTC

size: -
J: TRBJ2-5
D: -
V: TRBV11-2
CDR3: CASSLVGGGGETQYF
DNA: TGTGCCAGCAGCTTAGTGGGGGGAGGAGGGGAGACCCAGTACTTC

size: -
J: TRBJ2-7
D: -
V: TRBV5-5
CDR3: CASSWDFGYEQYF
DNA: TGTGCCAGCAGCTGGGACTTTGGTTACGAGCAGTACTTC

size: -
J: TRBJ1-2
D: -
V: TRBV29-1
CDR3: CSVEQNYGYTF
DNA: TGCAGCGTTGAACAGAACTATGGCTACACCTTC

size: -
J: TRBJ2-1
D: TRBD1
V: TRBV24-1
CDR3: CATRQGGYNEQFF
DNA: TGTGCCACACGACAGGGGGGATACAATGAGCAGTTCTTC

size: once
J: TRBJ1-1
D: -
V: TRBV5-1
CDR3: CARWRVDTEAFF
DNA: TGCGCCAGGTGGAGGGTGGACACTGAAGCTTTCTTT

size: -
J: TRBJ2-2
D: -
V: TRBV5-4
CDR3: CASSLPSGTGELFF
DNA: TGTGCCAGCAGCTTACCATCGGGCACCGGGGAGCTGTTTTTT

size: once
J: TRBJ1-3
D: TRBD1
V: TRBV27
CDR3: CASSPGGPGNTIYF
DNA: TGTGCCAGCAGTCCAGGGGGCCCTGGAAACACCATATATTTT

size: -
J: TRBJ2-1
D: TRBD2
V: TRBV12-3/TRBV12-4
CDR3: CASSPGTSVEQFF
DNA: TGTGCCAGCAGTCCCGGGACTAGCGTTGAGCAGTTCTTC

size: -
J: TRBJ1-4
D: TRBD1
V: TRBV7-6
CDR3: CASSEGAANEKLFF
DNA: TGTGCCAGCAGCGAGGGGGCTGCTAATGAAAAACTGTTTTTT

size: -
J: TRBJ2-6
D: TRBD1
V: TRBV18
CDR3: CASSPGQGRAGANVLTF
DNA: TGTGCCAGCTCACCGGGACAGGGGAGGGCCGGGGCCAACGTCCTGACTTTC

size: -
J: TRBJ2-1
D: -
V: TRBV4-3
CDR3: CASSQSLGPTWDEQFF
DNA: TGCGCCAGCAGCCAATCCCTTGGGCCGACCTGGGATGAGCAGTTCTTC

size: -
J: TRBJ2-1
D: TRBD1
V: TRBV19
CDR3: CASISGGEYRTGEQFF
DNA: TGTGCCAGTATTTCAGGTGGGGAGTATCGGACAGGGGAGCAGTTCTTC

size: few
J: TRBJ1-1
D: TRBD1
V: TRBV4-1
CDR3: CASSPLIGQGDLNTEAFF
DNA: TGCGCCAGCAGCCCCTTGATCGGACAGGGCGACTTGAACACTGAAGCTTTCTTT

size: -
J: TRBJ1-2
D: TRBD1
V: TRBV6-5
CDR3: CASSRDREYGYTF
DNA: TGTGCCAGCAGTCGGGACAGGGAGTATGGCTACACCTTC

size: few
J: TRBJ2-7
D: -
V: TRBV29-1
CDR3: CSGSSSSYEQYF
DNA: TGCAGCGGAAGTTCGAGCTCCTACGAGCAGTACTTC

size: -
J: TRBJ2-7
D: TRBD2
V: TRBV27
CDR3: CASSLSGASSYEQYF
DNA: TGTGCCAGCAGTCTTAGCGGGGCCAGCTCCTACGAGCAGTACTTC

size: -
J: TRBJ1-4
D: TRBD1
V: TRBV18
CDR3: CASSTGSNEKLFF
DNA: TGTGCCAGCTCGACAGGGAGTAATGAAAAACTGTTTTTT

size: -
J: TRBJ2-5
D: TRBD2
V: TRBV4-3
CDR3: CASSPTGGQETQYF
DNA: TGCGCCAGCAGCCCCACGGGGGGCCAAGAGACCCAGTACTTC

size: -
J: TRBJ2-7
D: -
V: TRBV28
CDR3: CASSSHGGREQYF
DNA: TGTGCCAGCAGTTCCCACGGAGGGAGGGAGCAGTACTTC

size: once
J: TRBJ2-2
D: TRBD2
V: TRBV5-1
CDR3: CASSSGLAGALNTGELFF
DNA: TGCGCCAGCAGCTCAGGACTAGCGGGAGCGCTTAACACCGGGGAGCTGTTTTTT

size: once
J: TRBJ2-1
D: TRBD1
V: TRBV4-1
CDR3: CASSKVPSLGQRYNEQFF
DNA: TGCGCCAGCAGCAAGGTCCCCTCCCTGGGACAGCGATACAATGAGCAGTTCTTC

size: -
J: TRBJ2-5
D: TRBD2
V: TRBV7-8
CDR3: CASSLGGREREQETQYF
DNA: TGTGCCAGCAGCTTAGGGGGGCGCGAGCGGGAGCAAGAGACCCAGTACTTC

size: -
J: TRBJ2-1
D: -
V: TRBV10-3
CDR3: CAISPRAGQAHNEQFF
DNA: TGTGCCATCAGTCCGAGGGCGGGCCAGGCTCACAATGAGCAGTTCTTC

size: -
J: TRBJ2-5
D: -
V: TRBV7-9
CDR3: CASSLTDYGPQETQYF
DNA: TGTGCCAGCAGCTTAACCGACTATGGGCCCCAAGAGACCCAGTACTTC

size: -
J: TRBJ1-4
D: -
V: TRBV7-9
CDR3: CASTPPGGGNNEKLFF
DNA: TGTGCCAGCACCCCCCCGGGGGGGGGAAATAATGAAAAACTGTTTTTT

size: -
J: TRBJ2-1
D: TRBD2
V: TRBV30
CDR3: CAWSVGREDHNEQFF
DNA: TGTGCCTGGAGTGTGGGGCGGGAGGACCACAATGAGCAGTTCTTC

size: -
J: TRBJ1-3
D: -
V: TRBV30
CDR3: CACTGAGNTIYF
DNA: TGTGCCTGCACAGGAGCTGGAAACACCATATATTTT

size: -
J: TRBJ2-1
D: TRBD2
V: TRBV6-4
CDR3: CASSDVTSGSDEQFF
DNA: TGTGCCAGCAGTGATGTAACTAGCGGGAGCGATGAGCAGTTCTTC